What follows describes a single TCR beta chain. Its specificity is not known. The CDR3 contains 13 residues. The junction had 3 bases not matched to a gene; V was cut back by 11 bases and J by 5 bases. Germline V CDR1 and CDR2: SNHLY, FYNNEI. This specimen belongs to a study of cytomegalovirus exposure and HLA in healthy donors. PCR amplification relied on 60 Vbeta primers (plus 13 Jbeta primers). In the original analysis: Unique TCR beta chains numbered roughly 83 million in a later analysis, with approximately 10 million shared. Clones were sequenced by immunoSEQ multiplex PCR, and TCRdb holds only the in-frame ones, with some missing. The V and J calls and the clone size are those of that table, but D and trimming were determined from the DNA. This sample carries 70,000 to 90,000 clones, more than 70% of them seen once, and the ten largest clones take more than 3.5%. The study, taken as a whole, reports: An analysis done earlier found most TCR beta V segments productive about 87% or about 30% of the time.

This TCR derives from a man in his 60s in good health and CMV-seronegative. Source material: PBMCs. V usage is TRBV2 and J usage is TRBJ1-6, with 10 bases aligning to TRBD1. The CDR3 loop is CAGGQGNNSPLHF. Here the CDR3 DNA reads TGTGCCGGGGGACAGGGGAATAATTCACCCCTCCACTTT.